Shown below are 29 T cell receptor beta chains from a single sample sequenced in a study of cytomegalovirus exposure and HLA in healthy donors. Only in-frame clones appear in the TCRdb table, and some are missing; sequencing was by immunoSEQ multiplex PCR. The sample contains hundreds of thousands of clones, 70% to 90% of which appear only once. The specimen was PBMCs. Receptors originate from a woman between 18 and 29 years old in good health and CMV-seronegative.

The count of this clone is one. This sequence joins TRBV27 and TRBJ2-2; 8 bases map to TRBD2. The CDR3 has 13 amino acids. CDR1 and CDR2 (germline): MNHEY, SMNVEV (reference sequence). V lost 5 bases, J lost 5 bases, and 1 base stayed unmatched. CDR3 nucleotide sequence: TGTGCCAGCAGTAGCGGGAGTACCGGGGAGCTGTTTTTT. It specifies CASSSGSTGELFF.

The J gene is TRBJ1-2, the V gene TRBV7-6; D gene unclear. V was shortened by 2 bases and J by 2 bases, with 12 bases between the two germline ends. The length of the CDR3 is 15 residues. Germline values: CDR1 SGHVS, CDR2 FNYEAQ. The CDR3 here is CASSLSPNENYGYTF. Here the CDR3 DNA reads TGTGCCAGCAGCTTAAGTCCAAACGAGAACTATGGCTACACCTTC.

The chain recombines TRBV9 with TRBJ2-1, with 7 bases that match TRBD2. The V and J ends lost 0 bases and 7 bases, in that order; junction bases with no gene match: 4. The CDR3 has 14 amino acids. Germline-derived CDR1 and CDR2 are SGDLS and YYNGEE. The CDR3 region is CASSVGGTKNEQFF. CDR3 bases: TGTGCCAGCAGCGTAGGCGGGACTAAAAATGAGCAGTTCTTC.

The chain recombines TRBV2 with TRBJ1-5; TRBD1 is a possible D gene (5 bases). The CDR3 sequence is 16 residues long. Trimming removed 4 bases from V and 7 bases from J, with 20 bases in between. Germline values: CDR1 SNHLY, CDR2 FYNNEI. CDR3 residues: CASSVSGGPRNQPQHF. The CDR3 bases are TGTGCCAGCAGTGTTTCCGGGGGTCCGAGGAACCAGCCCCAGCATTTT.

The chain carries TRBV18 and TRBJ1-1, with 9 positions matching TRBD1. Trimming removed 3 bases from V and 5 bases from J; junction bases left unmatched: 4. The CDR3 covers 14 residues. From germline, CDR1 is KGHSH and CDR2 LQKENI. The CDR3 sequence: CASSPDRGETEAFF. Here the CDR3 DNA reads TGTGCCAGCTCACCGGACAGGGGCGAAACTGAAGCTTTCTTT.

The CDR3, as DNA: TGTGCCAGCAGATACGGGACTAGCGGGGGGGCGGTCAATGAGCAGTTCTTC. Translating it yields CASRYGTSGGAVNEQFF. The rearrangement uses TRBV2 and TRBJ2-1; 16 bases match TRBD2. Per the germline V gene, CDR1 is SNHLY and CDR2 is FYNNEI. V gave up 6 bases and J gave up 6 bases; unmatched junction bases: 8. This CDR3 comprises 17 residues.

The rearrangement uses TRBV5-4 and TRBJ2-1, with 13 bases lining up with TRBD2. V shed 0 bases, J shed 9 bases, and the junction held 9 bases outside the gene matches. Germline assignment: CDR1 SGHNT and CDR2 YYREEE (reference sequence). This CDR3 has 17 residues. The CDR3 DNA reads as TGTGCCAGCAGCTTGGGGTTAGGACTAGCGGGAGAGGGTGAGCAGTTCTTC. Its protein product is CASSLGLGLAGEGEQFF.

The chain combines TRBV18 with TRBJ1-4; 7 nucleotides agree with TRBD1. The CDR3 covers 19 residues. Germline-derived CDR1 and CDR2 are KGHSH and LQKENI. V lost 3 bases, J lost 2 bases, and 15 bases stayed unmatched. The CDR3 DNA reads TGTGCCAGCTCACCGCTCGACGTAGGGGGCCGGCGGACTAATGAAAAACTGTTTTTT. This codes for CASSPLDVGGRRTNEKLFF.

The CDR3 DNA sequence: TGTGCCGCGCGATTGAACACCGGGGAGCTGTTTTTT. Protein product: CAARLNTGELFF. The chain employs TRBV28 and TRBJ2-2; no clear D gene. V dropped 11 bases and J dropped 1 base, with 8 bases sitting between them. The CDR3 spans 12 residues. CDR1 is MDHEN and CDR2 is SYDVKM in the germline V gene.

V gene TRBV25-1 combines with J gene TRBJ2-3; no definite D call. This CDR3 is built from 12 residues. Trimming took off 0 bases at V and 9 bases at J, with 7 bases between the two ends. CDR1 is MGHDK, CDR2 SYGVNS, per germline. For the CDR3, the DNA is TGTGCCAGCAGTGAATATGGAGAGACGCAGTATTTT. Protein: CASSEYGETQYF.

This chain joins TRBV30 and TRBJ2-3; 10 nucleotides align to TRBD1. Germline V gene sequence: CDR1 GTSNPN, CDR2 SVGIG (reference sequence). CDR3 length: 13 residues. The CDR3: CVVEGQGLYTQYF. The CDR3 nucleotides read TGTGTCGTCGAGGGACAGGGGCTTTATACGCAGTATTTT.

V and J are TRBV28 and TRBJ2-1; D may be TRBD2 (6 bases). CDR1 and CDR2 from the germline V gene are MDHEN and SYDVKM. The CDR3 is made up of 16 amino acids. V was trimmed by 6 bases and J by 8 bases, leaving 23 bases between them. The CDR3 is CASSPTWGEERYEQFF. In DNA form, the CDR3 reads TGTGCCAGCAGCCCAACGTGGGGGGAGGAAAGGTATGAGCAGTTCTTC.

This sequence joins TRBV5-6 and TRBJ2-1; 15 bases map to TRBD2. With V trimmed by 4 bases and J by 8 bases, 13 bases remained unmatched. CDR3 length: 18 amino acids. Germline V CDR1 and CDR2: SGHDT, YYEEEE. The CDR3 spells CASSLRTSGGARWDEQFF. The CDR3 bases are TGTGCCAGCAGCCTCAGGACTAGCGGGGGGGCCCGGTGGGATGAGCAGTTCTTC.

The CDR3 sequence is CASSEGRGRETQYF. The CDR3 bases are TGTGCCAGCAGTGAGGGGCGAGGGAGGGAGACCCAGTACTTC. The chain links TRBV6-1 to TRBJ2-5; a possible D gene is TRBD2 (6 bases). V shed 3 bases and J shed 5 bases, with 13 bases lying between them. Germline assignment: CDR1 MNHNS and CDR2 SASEGT. This CDR3 is 14 amino acids long.

The rearrangement links TRBV28 to TRBJ2-1; possible D gene TRBD2, 6 bases. There are 16 residues in the CDR3. Germline V lookup: CDR1 MDHEN, CDR2 SYDVKM. V lost 5 bases and J 3 bases, leaving 17 bases between the germline ends. The CDR3 DNA reads as TGTGCCAGCAGTGGGTTAGCGGAACTCTTCTACAATGAGCAGTTCTTC. Translating gives CASSGLAELFYNEQFF.

The chain employs TRBV7-9 and TRBJ2-7, with a possible D match to TRBD2 (5 bases). Trimming stripped 0 bases from V and 6 bases from J, with 9 bases between. The CDR3 covers 13 residues. Germline CDR1 reads SEHNR; CDR2 reads FQNEAQ (reference sequence). The CDR3, as DNA: TGTGCCAGCAGCTTAGCGTGGCGGGCCGAGCAGTACTTC. Translated: CASSLAWRAEQYF.

The chain uses TRBV6-1 and TRBJ1-6; 7 bases map to TRBD1. Germline CDR1 is MNHNS and CDR2 is SASEGT. V shed 4 bases, J shed 8 bases, and the junction held 8 bases outside the gene matches. This CDR3 contains 15 residues. In nucleotides, the CDR3 is TGTGCCAGCAGTGCTTTGACAGGGCTAGATTCACCCCTCCACTTT. This gives the protein CASSALTGLDSPLHF.

The rearrangement joins TRBV2 to TRBJ1-4; D remains ambiguous. This CDR3 spans 14 amino acids. CDR1 SNHLY and CDR2 FYNNEI come from the germline V gene. V dropped 7 bases and J dropped 8 bases, with 17 bases sitting between them. Here the CDR3 reads CASTGRGVGEKLFF. The CDR3 DNA is TGTGCCAGCACCGGCCGGGGTGTTGGCGAAAAACTGTTTTTT.

This chain links TRBV6-1 with TRBJ1-1; 9 bases fit TRBD1. CDR1 is MNHNS and CDR2 is SASEGT in the germline V gene. V gave up 5 bases and J gave up 5 bases; unmatched junction bases: 9. This CDR3 has 15 residues. The CDR3 sequence: CASSPSWTGDTEAFF. The CDR3 bases are TGTGCCAGCAGTCCAAGCTGGACAGGGGATACTGAAGCTTTCTTT.

This clone has only one observation. The chain carries TRBV5-4 and TRBJ2-5; 10 bases are a match to TRBD1. Germline trimming cut 4 bases from V and 2 bases from J; bases unmatched to any gene: 5. CDR1 and CDR2 from the germline V gene are SGHNT and YYREEE (reference sequence). The CDR3 contains 15 residues. CDR3 protein: CASSGGTGEQETQYF. CDR3 DNA sequence: TGTGCCAGCAGCGGAGGGACAGGGGAGCAAGAGACCCAGTACTTC.

The chain uses TRBV7-7 and TRBJ2-1; 7 nucleotides align to TRBD1. Germline lookup yields CDR1 SSHAT and CDR2 FNYEAQ (reference sequence). Trimming at V came to 1 base and at J to 6 bases, leaving 0 bases not matched to a gene. The CDR3 is 13 residues long. The CDR3 is CASSLGQGNEQFF. DNA for the CDR3: TGTGCCAGCAGCTTAGGACAGGGCAATGAGCAGTTCTTC.

In its sample, this clone was seen a few times. This chain uses TRBV5-6 with TRBJ1-2; D is undetermined. V gave up 1 base and J gave up 8 bases, with 9 bases separating them. From germline, CDR1 is SGHDT and CDR2 YYEEEE. This CDR3 is built from 12 residues. This CDR3 reads CASSLQGGGYTF. CDR3 DNA: TGTGCCAGCAGCTTGCAAGGAGGAGGCTACACCTTC. Based on the CDR3 plus reference TRBV5-6 and TRBJ1-2, the full variable domain is DAGVTQSPTHLIKTRGQQVTLRCSPKSGHDTVSWYQQALGQGPQFIFQYYEEEERQRGNFPDRFSGHQFPNYSSELNVNALLLGDSALYLCASSLQGGGYTFGSGTRLTVV.

V gene TRBV19 combines with J gene TRBJ1-1; TRBD1 matches at 7 bases. The CDR3 length is 14 residues. With 6 bases clipped from V and 3 bases from J, the junction kept 7 bases outside the gene matches. Germline-derived CDR1 and CDR2 are LNHDA and SQIVND (reference sequence). CDR3 sequence: CASSKGARDTEAFF. The CDR3 nucleotides are TGTGCCAGTAGCAAGGGGGCGAGAGACACTGAAGCTTTCTTT.

Worth noting for this clone: In the same sample, other DNA sequences code for this CDR3. The rearrangement links TRBV5-1 to TRBJ1-5; 7 nucleotides agree with TRBD1. The CDR3 is 15 residues long. Germline V lookup: CDR1 SGHRS, CDR2 YFSETQ. V was clipped by 4 bases and J by 1 base; unmatched bases: 5. The CDR3 here is CASSPSTGSNQPQHF. The CDR3 DNA is TGCGCCAGCAGCCCATCGACAGGGAGCAATCAGCCCCAGCATTTT.

CDR3 in amino acids: CASALGGGETQYF. CDR3 bases: TGTGCCAGCGCCCTGGGTGGAGGAGAGACCCAGTACTTC. J is TRBJ2-5 and V is TRBV6-5; TRBD2 might be the D (5 bases). Looked up from germline, CDR1 is MNHEY and CDR2 is SVGAGI. This CDR3 has 13 amino acids. With 8 bases removed from V and 4 bases from J, the gap between germline ends came to 14 bases.

This clone was counted between two and nine times. The DNA of the CDR3 is TGTGCCACCAGCAGACAGAGGGGGACTAGCGGGAGGGTCGGAGACGAGCAGTACTTC. This translates into CATSRQRGTSGRVGDEQYF. This chain uses TRBV15 with TRBJ2-7, with TRBD2 matching 16 bases. CDR3 length: 19 residues. The trim removed 2 bases at V and 5 bases at J, leaving 12 bases unmatched. From germline, CDR1 is LNHNV and CDR2 YYDKDF (reference sequence).

The chain is built from TRBV11-2 and TRBJ2-7, with a weak D call TRBD1 (6 bases). Germline CDR1 is SGHAT and CDR2 is FQNNGV. With 1 base removed from V and 0 bases from J, the gap between germline ends came to 10 bases. The CDR3 runs 15 residues. The CDR3 spells CASSLASTGSYEQYF. The CDR3 DNA reads as TGTGCCAGCAGCTTAGCGTCGACAGGCTCCTACGAGCAGTACTTC.

The V gene is TRBV6-1, the J gene TRBJ2-3; 11 positions match TRBD2. The CDR3 has 15 amino acids. V lost 6 bases, J lost 4 bases, and 6 bases stayed unmatched. CDR1 MNHNS and CDR2 SASEGT come from the germline V gene. The CDR3 coding sequence is TGTGCCAGCAGAGATAGCGGGAGGGCCCCAGATACGCAGTATTTT. Protein sequence: CASRDSGRAPDTQYF.

The sample holds one count of this clone. This chain uses TRBV7-6 with TRBJ2-7; perhaps TRBD1 as D (6 bases). The CDR3 has 14 amino acids. V was clipped by 5 bases and J by 3 bases, with 14 bases between them. Germline V gene lookup returns CDR1 SGHVS and CDR2 FNYEAQ. The CDR3 is CASSPSRDIYEQYF. Here the CDR3 DNA reads TGTGCCAGCAGCCCGAGTAGGGACATCTACGAGCAGTACTTC.